The source of this T cell receptor beta chain is a study of control samples from healthy donors and cancer patients. TCRdb keeps only in-frame clones here, not all; method: immunoSEQ multiplex PCR. The table records 400,000 to 450,000 clones, approximately 90% of them present only once. This clone showed up just a few times. This TCR derives from a middle-aged man with head and neck cancer. Sequencing used PBMCs.

The CDR3 bases are TGCAGCGTTCAGGCAGGGGGCCATGGCTACACCTTC. Translating it yields CSVQAGGHGYTF. The chain is built from TRBV29-1 and TRBJ1-2; 8 bases fit TRBD1. The CDR3 sequence is 12 residues long. The J segment lost 6 bases and the V segment lost 5 bases, leaving 5 bases of the junction unmatched. Germline lookup yields CDR1 SQVTM and CDR2 ANQGSEA.